Listed below are T cell receptor beta chains from one sample, sequenced in a study of cytotoxic CD8 clonotypes in ibrutinib-treated CLL. Repertoires were generated with immunoSEQ multiplex PCR, while TCRdb's copy carries only in-frame clones and drops some. The sample holds 150,000 to 200,000 clones, over 65% seen once. Sample: PBMCs, taken after 12 months of ibrutinib treatment. These receptors were collected from a human donor with chronic lymphocytic leukemia. The CDR3 runs from the conserved cysteine through the conserved F or W. A D gene is named only where the DNA matches it firmly. A row's size may be missing; if present it is once, few, many or a size class.

TRBV5-1,once,TRBD1,TRBJ1-4,TGCGCCAGCAGCTTGGAAGGGGGCAGCGGGCGTGAAAAACTGTTTTTT,CASSLEGGSGREKLFF
TRBV28,NA,TRBD2,TRBJ2-7,TGTGCCAGCAGTTTCCGGACTAGCGGGACCCCCCGAGTCCACGAGCAGTACTTC,CASSFRTSGTPRVHEQYF
TRBV30,NA,NA,TRBJ1-6,TGTGCCTGGAGTGTATTCCTCGATAATTCACCCCTCCACTTT,CAWSVFLDNSPLHF
TRBV11-2,NA,NA,TRBJ1-6,TGTGCCAGCAGCTTAGGAGGGGGGTCAGGTTCACCCCTCCACTTT,CASSLGGGSGSPLHF
TRBV7-9,NA,NA,TRBJ1-1,TGTGCCAGCACTTATTCGGGAAACACTGAAGCTTTCTTT,CASTYSGNTEAFF
TRBV2,NA,NA,TRBJ1-1,TGTGCCAGCAGTTTCGACAGAGAAGCTTTCTTT,CASSFDREAFF
TRBV4-1,NA,NA,TRBJ2-1,TGCGCCAGCAGCCAAGATCAACCCTACAATGAGCAGTTCTTC,CASSQDQPYNEQFF
TRBV10-3,NA,NA,TRBJ1-1,TGTGCCATACGACAGGTCGGGGGTGCTGAAGCTTTCTTT,CAIRQVGGAEAFF
TRBV7-9,NA,NA,TRBJ2-5,TGTGCCAGCAGCTTAGCGGGGGGACAAGAGACCCAGTACTTC,CASSLAGGQETQYF
TRBV15,NA,NA,TRBJ2-3,TGTGCCACCAGCAGAGATCTATGGGGGGCAGATACGCAGTATTTT,CATSRDLWGADTQYF
TRBV7-9,NA,TRBD1,TRBJ1-4,TGTGCCAGCAGCCCGGACAGGGAAAAACTGTTTTTT,CASSPDREKLFF
TRBV7-9,NA,TRBD2,TRBJ2-2,TGTGCCAGCAGCCCTGTAGTTGCGGGAGGGCCCTCGGGCACCGGGGAGCTGTTTTTT,CASSPVVAGGPSGTGELFF
TRBV5-5,NA,TRBD1,TRBJ1-1,TGTGCCAGCAGCCCGGAGGACAGGGAGAAAGCTTTCTTT,CASSPEDREKAFF
TRBV30,NA,NA,TRBJ2-7,TGTGCCTGGAGTGTTTCAAATCTGCGTGAGCAGTACTTC,CAWSVSNLREQYF
TRBV5-1,NA,NA,TRBJ2-3,TGCGCCAGCAGCTTGGAGCCCCGGGATACGCAGTATTTT,CASSLEPRDTQYF
TRBV7-3,NA,TRBD2,TRBJ2-1,TGTGCCAGCAGCCTCCCAATGGGACTAGCGAGAGATGAGCAGTTCTTC,CASSLPMGLARDEQFF
TRBV2,NA,NA,TRBJ1-4,TGTGCCAGCAACCCCCAGGGTCCCACTAATGAAAAACTGTTTTTT,CASNPQGPTNEKLFF
TRBV4-1,few,NA,TRBJ1-3,TGCGCCAGCAGCCAAGTTGCATTACAGGCCGTAGGAAACACCATATATTTT,CASSQVALQAVGNTIYF
TRBV4-3,NA,NA,TRBJ1-3,TGCGCCAGCAGCCCCGGGTTCGGAAACACCATATATTTT,CASSPGFGNTIYF
TRBV10-3,NA,NA,TRBJ2-3,TGTGCCATCAGGGATATGCGAGATACGCAGTATTTT,CAIRDMRDTQYF
TRBV28,NA,NA,TRBJ1-2,TGTGCCAGCAGTAGACAGAGCTATGGCTACACCTTC,CASSRQSYGYTF
TRBV7-9,few,TRBD2,TRBJ2-1,TGTGCCAGCAGCCTCCCAATGGGACTAGCGAGAGATGAGCAGTTCTTC,CASSLPMGLARDEQFF
TRBV28,NA,TRBD1,TRBJ2-5,TGTGCCAGCAGCCAACAGGGGCCCGGGGAGACCCAGTACTTC,CASSQQGPGETQYF
TRBV9,NA,NA,TRBJ2-3,TGTGCCAGCAGCGTAGGACAGGATACGCAGTATTTT,CASSVGQDTQYF
TRBV27,NA,TRBD1,TRBJ1-5,TGTGCCAGCAGAGTGACAGGGAGGGACCAGCCCCAGCATTTT,CASRVTGRDQPQHF
TRBV14,NA,NA,TRBJ2-7,TGTGCCAGCAGCCAAGATGGGGGGCTCAGTATCTACGAGCAGTACTTC,CASSQDGGLSIYEQYF
TRBV28,NA,NA,TRBJ2-7,TGTGCCAGCAGTTTACTAAGTGGCAGTCGGACCTACGAGCAGTACTTC,CASSLLSGSRTYEQYF
TRBV7-3,NA,NA,TRBJ2-3,TGTGCCAGCAGCTTAACGGGGTGGATAGATACGCAGTATTTT,CASSLTGWIDTQYF
TRBV5-1,few,NA,TRBJ1-2,TGCGCCAGCAGCTTGCAAGGTACCGATGGCTACACCTTC,CASSLQGTDGYTF
TRBV9,few,NA,TRBJ1-2,TGTCAAACCCCGGGAGCATGGGGCTACACCTTC,CQTPGAWGYTF
TRBV7-2,NA,TRBD1,TRBJ1-6,TGTGCCAGCAGCTTTCAGGGGGGGATGGTTTCACCCCTCCACTTT,CASSFQGGMVSPLHF
TRBV15,once,NA,TRBJ2-3,TGTGCCACCAGCAGAGATCTAGTGGACGCAGATACGCAGTATTTT,CATSRDLVDADTQYF
TRBV5-1,NA,TRBD1,TRBJ1-4,TGCGCCAGCAGCTTATCAGGGGGCAAGGGAACTAATGAAAAACTGTTTTTT,CASSLSGGKGTNEKLFF
TRBV30,NA,NA,TRBJ1-4,TGTGCCTGGCGCAGGGTCCGGGGGGCAACTAATGAAAAACTGTTTTTT,CAWRRVRGATNEKLFF
TRBV7-8,once,NA,TRBJ2-2,TGTGCCAGCGAAGGAGGACTAACGAACACCGGGGAGCTGTTTTTT,CASEGGLTNTGELFF
TRBV10-2,NA,NA,TRBJ2-4,TGCGCCAGCAGGGCGCCCGAAAACATTCAGTACTTC,CASRAPENIQYF